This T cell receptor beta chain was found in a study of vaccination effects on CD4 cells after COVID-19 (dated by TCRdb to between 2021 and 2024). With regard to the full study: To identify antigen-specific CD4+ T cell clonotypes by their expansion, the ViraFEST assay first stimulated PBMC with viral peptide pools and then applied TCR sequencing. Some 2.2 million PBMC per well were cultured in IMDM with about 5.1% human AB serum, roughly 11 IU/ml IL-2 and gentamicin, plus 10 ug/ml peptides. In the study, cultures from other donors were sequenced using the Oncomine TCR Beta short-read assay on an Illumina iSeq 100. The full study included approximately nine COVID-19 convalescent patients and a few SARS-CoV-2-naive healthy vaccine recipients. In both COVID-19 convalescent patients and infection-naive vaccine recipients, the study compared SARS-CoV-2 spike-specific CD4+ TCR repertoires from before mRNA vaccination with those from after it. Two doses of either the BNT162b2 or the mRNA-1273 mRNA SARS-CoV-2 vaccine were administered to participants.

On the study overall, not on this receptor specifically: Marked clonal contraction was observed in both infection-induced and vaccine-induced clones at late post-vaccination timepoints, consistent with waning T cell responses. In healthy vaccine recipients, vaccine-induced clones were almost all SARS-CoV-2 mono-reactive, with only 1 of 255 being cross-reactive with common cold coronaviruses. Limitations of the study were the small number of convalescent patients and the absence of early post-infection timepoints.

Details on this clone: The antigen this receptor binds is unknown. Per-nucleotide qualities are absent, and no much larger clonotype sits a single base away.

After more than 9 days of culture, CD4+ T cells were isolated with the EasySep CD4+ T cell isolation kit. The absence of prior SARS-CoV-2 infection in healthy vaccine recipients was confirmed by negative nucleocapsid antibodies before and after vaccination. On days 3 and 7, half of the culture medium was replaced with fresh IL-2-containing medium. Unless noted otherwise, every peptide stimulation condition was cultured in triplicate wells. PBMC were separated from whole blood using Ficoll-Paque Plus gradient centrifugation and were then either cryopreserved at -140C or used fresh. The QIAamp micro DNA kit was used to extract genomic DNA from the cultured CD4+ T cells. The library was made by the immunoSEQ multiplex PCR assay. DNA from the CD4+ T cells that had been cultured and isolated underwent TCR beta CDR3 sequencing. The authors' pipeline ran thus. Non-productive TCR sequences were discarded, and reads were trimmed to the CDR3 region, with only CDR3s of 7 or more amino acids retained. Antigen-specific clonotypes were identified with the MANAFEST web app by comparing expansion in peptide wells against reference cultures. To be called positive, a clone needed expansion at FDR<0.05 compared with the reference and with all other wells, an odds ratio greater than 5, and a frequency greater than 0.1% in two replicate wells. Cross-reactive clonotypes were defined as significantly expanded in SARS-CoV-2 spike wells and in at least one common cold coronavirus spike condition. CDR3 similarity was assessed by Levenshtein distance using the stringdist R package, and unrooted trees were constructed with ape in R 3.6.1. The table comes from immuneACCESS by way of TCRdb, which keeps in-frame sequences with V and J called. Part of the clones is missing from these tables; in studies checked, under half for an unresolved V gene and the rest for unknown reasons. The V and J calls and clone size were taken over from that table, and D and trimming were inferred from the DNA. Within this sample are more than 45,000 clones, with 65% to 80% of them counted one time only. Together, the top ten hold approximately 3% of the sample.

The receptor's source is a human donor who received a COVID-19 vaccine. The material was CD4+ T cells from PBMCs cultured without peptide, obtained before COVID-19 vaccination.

The CDR3 sequence is CASSYGRGHLNTEAFF. The DNA sequence reads TGTGCCAGCAGTTACGGGCGTGGACACTTGAACACTGAAGCTTTCTTT. Recombination joined TRBV6-6 with TRBJ1-1; the D gene is perhaps TRBD1, on 5 matching bases. The CDR3 covers 16 residues, taking in both the cysteine and the phenylalanine. The only DNA kept is the CDR3, 48 bases in frame from the first base. CDR1 and CDR2 were assigned from the germline V gene (reference sequence) as MNHNY and SVGAGI. Trimming takes 2 bases from V and 0 bases from J, and the germline ends sit 13 bases apart.